This T cell receptor (beta chain) was documented in a study of technical replicates of blood from a handful of donors. V was pared by 2 bases and J by 4 bases, with 5 bases of the junction left unmatched. Per germline, CDR1 GTSNPN and CDR2 SVGIG (reference sequence). This CDR3 contains 14 residues. Sequenced by immunoSEQ multiplex PCR; TCRdb stores in-frame clones only, minus some. The data contain 82,000 or so clones, over 95% of them seen just once; the ten biggest clones take up 0.37%. The clonotype comes from a human donor in good health. The sample comprised T cells isolated from PBMCs. The chain links TRBV30 to TRBJ2-1; 7 nucleotides agree with TRBD2. In DNA form, the CDR3 reads TGTGCCTGGAGTTTTCGGGAGGTTTACAATGAGCAGTTCTTC. Protein sequence: CAWSFREVYNEQFF.